The rows below give T cell receptor beta chains drawn from one sample of a study of T cells in Graves' hyperthyroidism and ophthalmopathy. In TCRdb, the multiplex PCR reads were re-called with MiXCR into one record per CDR3 protein. The sample lists roughly 700,000 distinct CDR3 sequences, 35% seen once, with roughly 30% in the top ten. Sequencing used blood. Source of these receptors: a woman in her 40s with Graves' hyperthyroidism. Both conserved end residues are part of each CDR3. D genes are given only for firm matches. A row's size may be missing; if present it is once, few, many or a size class.

v_call	j_call	clone_size	d_call	cdr3_nt	cdr3_aa
TRBV6-5	TRBJ2-2	once	TRBD2	TGTGCCAGCAGTGAAGCAATGGACTCCTTTGGGGGGGGCGGGGAGCTGTTTTTT	CASSEAMDSFGGGGELFF
TRBV20-1	TRBJ2-3	.	.	TGCAGTGCTAGATTTGGGGTTAGCACAGATACGCAGTATTTT	CSARFGVSTDTQYF
TRBV7-9	TRBJ2-7	few	.	TGTGCCAGCAGCTTGTTATATGGTCCTACCTACGAGCAGTACTTC	CASSLLYGPTYEQYF
TRBV10-3	TRBJ2-2	.	TRBD1	TGTGCCATCCGGAGACAGGGGGCCGGCACCGGGGAGCTGTTTTTT	CAIRRQGAGTGELFF
TRBV10-2	TRBJ1-1	many	.	TGCGCCAGCAGCTGGGACATGAACACTGAAGCTTTCTTT	CASSWDMNTEAFF
TRBV12-3/TRBV12-4	TRBJ1-1	few	TRBD1	TGTGCCAGCAGCGGGACAGGTGCGAACACTGAAGCTTTCTTT	CASSGTGANTEAFF
TRBV7-9	TRBJ2-6	.	TRBD1	TGTGCCAGCAGCCTGAGACAGGGGACTGGGGCCAACGTCCTGACTTTC	CASSLRQGTGANVLTF
TRBV9	TRBJ2-6	.	.	TGTGCCAGCAGCCCCGGACTCTTC	CASSPGLF
TRBV4-3	TRBJ2-1	.	.	TGCGCCAGCAGCCCCGAGACAACAGACTACAATGAGCAGTTCTTC	CASSPETTDYNEQFF
TRBV14	TRBJ1-6	.	.	TGTGCCAGCAGCCAAGAATCAGAAATCTATAATTCACCCCTCCACTTT	CASSQESEIYNSPLHF
TRBV19	TRBJ1-1	.	.	TGTGCCAGTAGTAAGCCTCGGGACGGATTGAACACTGAAGCTTTCTTT	CASSKPRDGLNTEAFF
TRBV5-5	TRBJ2-7	.	.	TGTGCCAGCAGCTTCAGGGTGTCACCCTACGAGCAGTACTTC	CASSFRVSPYEQYF
TRBV6-1	TRBJ1-1	few	.	TGTGCCAGCAGTCCTCGAATTCGACGGGAAGCTTTCTTT	CASSPRIRREAFF
TRBV10-2	TRBJ2-7	.	.	TGCGGGAGTAAAGTGGGGCAGCCCTACGAGCAGTACTTC	CGSKVGQPYEQYF
TRBV6-1	TRBJ2-2	few	.	TGTGCCAGCATCACCGGGACCTCGAACACCGGGGAGCTGTTTTTT	CASITGTSNTGELFF
TRBV2	TRBJ1-2	many	TRBD1	TGTGCCAGCAGTGTTCAGCCTGACAGGGCGAACGGCTACACCTTC	CASSVQPDRANGYTF
TRBV10-3	TRBJ2-7	few	.	TGTGCCATCAGTGCGGTCCGAGACGAGCAGTACTTC	CAISAVRDEQYF
TRBV2	TRBJ2-5	many	TRBD2	TGTGCCAGCAGTGGGGGAGTTGCGGGAGGGCGTCAAGAGACCCAGTACTTC	CASSGGVAGGRQETQYF
TRBV6-5	TRBJ1-2	.	.	TGTGCCAGCAGTTACTCGGGGCAGCCTACCTATGGCTACACCTTC	CASSYSGQPTYGYTF
TRBV7-9	TRBJ1-2	many	TRBD1	TGTGCCAGCAGCCTCCAACAGGGGGCAGATGGCTACACCTTC	CASSLQQGADGYTF
TRBV10-3	TRBJ1-1	.	.	TGTGCCATCAGTGAGGAAACAGAAGTAACCGTGGGGGCTTTCTTT	CAISEETEVTVGAFF
TRBV7-2	TRBJ2-7	many	.	TGCGCCAGCAGCTTGGGGGGGGGGCTCTACGAGCAGTACTTC	CASSLGGGLYEQYF
TRBV25-1	TRBJ2-2	.	.	TGTGCCAGCAGTGAAGTATATATGGGCACCGGGGAGCTGTTTTTT	CASSEVYMGTGELFF
TRBV11-2	TRBJ1-2	.	.	TGTGCCAGCAGCTTTAGACGGAGCCCAATCTATGGCTACACCTTC	CASSFRRSPIYGYTF
TRBV15	TRBJ1-1	many	.	TGTGCCACCAGCAGAGACGAAGCGGGTGTCGCTTTCTTT	CATSRDEAGVAFF
TRBV20-1	TRBJ2-5	many	.	TGCAGTGCTAGAGAGGTACACCCGGAGACCCAGTACTTC	CSAREVHPETQYF
TRBV7-2	TRBJ2-7	.	TRBD2	TGTGCCAGCAGCCCAGCGGGCCTAGCGGGACGGGTATTCCACGAGCAGTACTTC	CASSPAGLAGRVFHEQYF
TRBV20-1	TRBJ2-2	.	.	TGCAGTGCTAGAGAAGGGTCTACCACCGGGGAGCTGTTTTTT	CSAREGSTTGELFF
TRBV19	TRBJ2-7	.	.	TGTGCCAGTAGTACAGCCTTATACTCCCGTCGCTACGAGCAGTACTTC	CASSTALYSRRYEQYF
TRBV3-1	TRBJ1-6	few	.	TGTGCCAGCAGCCAAGTAAAGGATTCACCCCTCCACTTT	CASSQVKDSPLHF
TRBV10-3	TRBJ2-4	once	.	TGTGCCATCAGTGAGGTCGGAGGAGCCAAAAACATTCAGTACTTC	CAISEVGGAKNIQYF
TRBV6-5	TRBJ1-1	.	.	TGTGCCAGCACGATGGACAGACCTCATTCGAACACTGAAGCTTTCTTT	CASTMDRPHSNTEAFF
TRBV7-9	TRBJ2-7	many	.	TGTGCCAGCAGCCCCTTTGGGATCTACGAGCAGTACTTC	CASSPFGIYEQYF
TRBV2	TRBJ1-1	.	.	TGTGCCAGCAGGGTAGTGGGAGCTTTCTTT	CASRVVGAFF
TRBV15	TRBJ2-7	many	.	TGTGCCACCAGCCGGGACGTCTCCGAGCAGTACTTC	CATSRDVSEQYF
TRBV7-9	TRBJ1-2	few	.	TGTGCCAGCAGCTTAGGACGGGCCCCTAACTATGGCTACACCTTC	CASSLGRAPNYGYTF
TRBV7-8	TRBJ1-2	many	.	TGTGCCAGCAGCTTCTTTAGGGACACAATCTATGGCTACACCTTC	CASSFFRDTIYGYTF
TRBV6-5	TRBJ1-6	few	TRBD1	TGTGCCAGCAGAGGAAACAGGGGTGTCCTCAATTCACCCCTCCACTTT	CASRGNRGVLNSPLHF
TRBV7-9	TRBJ1-2	.	.	TGTGCCAGCAGCTTTGGCAGAAATGGCTACACCTTC	CASSFGRNGYTF